A selection of T cell receptor beta chains follows, all from one sample in a study of OX40 agonist ivuxolimab in advanced cancers. Method: immunoSEQ multiplex PCR; TCRdb's copy keeps in-frame clones and lacks some. The table lists 50,000 to 70,000 clones, 85% of them singletons, with 2.5% to 3% in the top ten. The starting material was CD4+ or CD8+ T cells sorted from blood, obtained in a trial of the OX40 agonist ivuxolimab. The receptors stem from an adult with an advanced solid tumor such as melanoma, head and neck, liver or kidney cancer. Both conserved end residues are part of each CDR3. D genes are given only for firm matches. Only some rows state a clone size, as once, few, many or a class for expanded clones.

v_call	cdr3_length	clone_size	d_call	j_call	cdr3_nt	cdr3_aa
TRBV19	14	-	-	TRBJ2-2	TGTGCCAGTAGTGACCAGCGGCCCGTCGGGGAGCTGTTTTTT	CASSDQRPVGELFF
TRBV4-3	18	-	TRBD2	TRBJ2-1	TGCGCCAGCAGCCAAGGGCTAGCGGGGGGCCAGAGACACAATGAGCAGTTCTTC	CASSQGLAGGQRHNEQFF
TRBV18	15	-	TRBD1	TRBJ1-2	TGTGCCAGCTCACCACTACAGGGGGACGACTATGGCTACACCTTC	CASSPLQGDDYGYTF
TRBV9	16	-	TRBD1	TRBJ1-2	TGTGCCAGCAGCGAGCCGGGACAGGGAATGAACTATGGCTACACCTTC	CASSEPGQGMNYGYTF
TRBV18	15	-	TRBD1	TRBJ1-2	TGTGCCAGCTCACCACAAGGACAGGATCGGAGTGGCTACACCTTC	CASSPQGQDRSGYTF
TRBV10-3	10	-	-	TRBJ1-1	TGTGCCATCAGTGCTGCGGATTGGGTCTTT	CAISAADWVF
TRBV30	16	-	-	TRBJ2-6	TGTGCCTGGAGTGTACGGTCCGGCTCTGGGGCCAACGTCCTGACTTTC	CAWSVRSGSGANVLTF
TRBV19	15	-	-	TRBJ2-3	TGTGCCAGTAGTATAGGCGGAACAGTCACAGATACGCAGTATTTT	CASSIGGTVTDTQYF
TRBV10-2	10	once	-	TRBJ1-1	TGCGCCAGCAGTGGGAGAGGAGCTTTCTTT	CASSGRGAFF
TRBV6-5	13	-	-	TRBJ1-5	TGTGCCAGCAGTACCAATAGCAATCAGCCCCAGCATTTT	CASSTNSNQPQHF
TRBV5-1	15	-	-	TRBJ1-5	TGCGCCAGCAGCGTACGGGACGGCCCCAATCAGCCCCAGCATTTT	CASSVRDGPNQPQHF
TRBV7-6	16	-	TRBD2	TRBJ2-3	TGTGCCAGCAGCTTAGGGGCGGGAGGGCCGGCAGATACGCAGTATTTT	CASSLGAGGPADTQYF
TRBV21-1	18	-	-	TRBJ1-4	TGTGCCAGCAGCAAAGCCGGTCGAGCCGGAACAGAAGAGGGAAAACTGTTTTTT	CASSKAGRAGTEEGKLFF
TRBV6-5	15	-	TRBD1	TRBJ2-7	TGTGCCAGCAGTCAAGACAGGACAGGGGGCTACGAGCAGTACTTC	CASSQDRTGGYEQYF
TRBV5-6	15	few	-	TRBJ2-6	TGTGCCAGCAGCTTCGGGCCCTCTGGGGCCAACGTCCTGACTTTC	CASSFGPSGANVLTF
TRBV7-2	18	-	-	TRBJ2-6	TGTGCCAGCAGCCCCCGGGAGACAGGGAACTCTGGGGCCAACGTCCTGACTTTC	CASSPRETGNSGANVLTF
TRBV5-1	14	-	TRBD1	TRBJ1-2	TGCGCCAGCAGCACACTAGACAGGGACTATGGCTACACCTTC	CASSTLDRDYGYTF
TRBV5-4	13	-	-	TRBJ1-2	TGTGCCAGCAGCTTGGGACGGCCGGGTGGCTACACCTTC	CASSLGRPGGYTF
TRBV11-3	13	-	-	TRBJ2-2	TGTGCCAGCAGACAGGGTAACACCGGGGAGCTGTTTTTT	CASRQGNTGELFF
TRBV6-6	14	-	-	TRBJ1-2	TGTGCCAGCAGTTACTCGAGAGGGAGCGAGAGCTACACCTTC	CASSYSRGSESYTF
TRBV18	15	-	TRBD1	TRBJ2-7	TGTGCCAGCTCACCACAAAGGGGGCTTATCTACGAGCAGTACTTC	CASSPQRGLIYEQYF
TRBV27	14	-	TRBD2	TRBJ2-5	TGTGCCAGCAGTTTAGGGCTAGCGGTAGAGACCCAGTACTTC	CASSLGLAVETQYF